A selection of T cell receptor beta chains follows, all from one sample in a study of OX40 agonist ivuxolimab in advanced cancers. The table came from immunoSEQ multiplex PCR; TCRdb's copy has only in-frame clones and leaves some out. There are 70,000 or so clones in the sample; almost 90% occur only once, and 0.8% to 0.9% lies in the top ten. The specimen was CD4+ or CD8+ T cells sorted from blood, collected in a trial of the OX40 agonist ivuxolimab. The receptors were sampled from an adult with an advanced solid tumor such as melanoma, head and neck, liver or kidney cancer. The CDR3 runs from the conserved cysteine through the conserved F or W. The D gene is left open where the match is weak. The size of a clone is reported for some rows only, either as once, few or many, or as a class for expanded clones.

few	TRBV30	TRBJ1-2	TRBD1	CAWRGGTGGAVYGYTF	TGTGCCTGGAGGGGCGGGACAGGGGGCGCAGTTTATGGCTACACCTTC
-	TRBV7-3	TRBJ2-1	-	CASSLRPDSSYNEQFF	TGTGCCAGCAGCTTACGACCTGACAGCTCCTACAATGAGCAGTTCTTC
-	TRBV9	TRBJ2-1	-	CASSVTDLSSYNEQFF	TGTGCCAGCAGCGTGACAGACCTGAGCTCCTACAATGAGCAGTTCTTC
-	TRBV11-2	TRBJ2-4	-	CASSWQGAASKNIQYF	TGTGCCAGCAGCTGGCAGGGAGCGGCATCCAAAAACATTCAGTACTTC
-	TRBV19	TRBJ1-4	-	CASSDNPARPNEKLFF	TGTGCCAGTAGTGACAACCCCGCGCGGCCGAATGAAAAACTGTTTTTT
-	TRBV7-3	TRBJ2-2	-	CASSRDVHGELFF	TGTGCCAGCAGCCGGGATGTGCATGGGGAGCTGTTTTTT
-	TRBV6-1	TRBJ2-2	-	CASSASYGRGTGELFF	TGTGCCAGCAGTGCCTCCTACGGCCGTGGCACCGGGGAGCTGTTTTTT
-	TRBV11-3	TRBJ1-1	-	CASSSPDMGGAPFRNTEAFF	TGTGCCAGCAGCTCTCCCGACATGGGGGGGGCCCCTTTTAGGAACACTGAAGCTTTCTTT
-	TRBV29-1	TRBJ2-7	TRBD2	CSVGTSGRQYEQYF	TGCAGCGTTGGAACTAGCGGGAGGCAGTACGAGCAGTACTTC
-	TRBV4-1	TRBJ1-5	-	CASSREGAGRNQPQHF	TGCGCCAGCAGCCGGGAAGGGGCAGGGAGGAATCAGCCCCAGCATTTT
-	TRBV28	TRBJ1-6	-	CASSLSPRQTLNSPLHF	TGTGCCAGCAGTTTATCCCCCCGACAGACCCTTAATTCACCCCTCCACTTT
-	TRBV6-5	TRBJ1-1	TRBD1	CASSLDRATEAFF	TGTGCCAGCAGTTTGGACAGGGCCACTGAAGCTTTCTTT